This T cell receptor (beta chain) was identified in a study of shared clonotypes between healthy human individuals. Study information: Contributing individuals were two females and three males aged 18 to 49.

TCRdb's copy holds only in-frame clones and misses some; the assay was immunoSEQ multiplex PCR. The data show about 2.3 million clones, with around 90% seen just once and about 0.41% held by the top ten. Of note for this clone: Antigen: not known.

General observations from the study: Of the naive CD4 clonotypes, approximately 5% were shared across a few donors. Memory subsets had estimated richness that was generally smaller than that of naive subsets.

The CDR3 totals 15 residues. V trimming: 6 bases; J trimming: 0 bases; junction bases outside the gene matches: 6. Germline CDR1 and CDR2: LNHDA and SQIVND (reference sequence). The J gene is TRBJ2-7, the V gene TRBV19; TRBD1 aligns across 9 bases. The receptor comes from a man between 18 and 29 years old in good health. Some clones in this sample may be carry-over from other donors' samples. Material for sequencing was naive CD4+ T cells from PBMCs. Subset in this sample: CD45RA+ positively selected. The CDR3 sequence: CASSAGTGTSYEQYF. CDR3 bases: TGTGCCAGTAGCGCCGGGACAGGGACCTCCTACGAGCAGTACTTC.